A single sample is the source of the 20 T cell receptor beta chains below, sequenced in a study of cytomegalovirus exposure and HLA in healthy donors. With 60 Vbeta and 13 Jbeta primers, the PCR was carried out. The protocol was immunoSEQ multiplex PCR, while the TCRdb copy is restricted to in-frame clones and leaves out a portion. Of under 130,000 clones in the sample, around 75% were seen once. Sequenced: PBMCs. The receptor source for this set is a man between 35 and 55 years old in good health and CMV-seronegative.

CDR3 DNA sequence: TGCGCCAGCAGCCAAGATCATAGGACTAGCGCGTTCTACGAGCAGTACTTC. It specifies CASSQDHRTSAFYEQYF. This sequence joins TRBV4-1 and TRBJ2-7, with 9 bases identical to TRBD2. The CDR3 spans 17 residues. Germline V gene data show CDR1 as MGHRA and CDR2 as YSYEKL. V was clipped by 0 bases and J by 3 bases; unmatched bases: 9.

This chain links TRBV6-1 with TRBJ2-7; D remains unclear. This CDR3 has 15 amino acids. Germline lookup yields CDR1 MNHNS and CDR2 SASEGT. Trimming shortened V by 3 bases and J by 6 bases, and 18 bases separated the two germline ends. The CDR3 DNA follows: TGTGCCAGCAGTGAGGCGACCAAAGCTGGGCTCGAGCAGTACTTC. As protein: CASSEATKAGLEQYF.

This clone showed up just a few times. V is TRBV4-1 and J is TRBJ1-2, with 7 bases aligning to TRBD1. This CDR3 is 17 amino acids long. The junction had 13 bases not matched to a gene; V was cut back by 1 base and J by 5 bases. Looked up from germline, CDR1 is MGHRA and CDR2 is YSYEKL. Here the CDR3 reads CASSQVVNRGKGYGYTF. CDR3 DNA: TGCGCCAGCAGCCAAGTCGTGAACAGGGGAAAGGGATATGGCTACACCTTC.

The rearrangement joins TRBV9 to TRBJ1-6; 7 bases align to TRBD1. This CDR3 spans 15 amino acids. The V and J ends lost 3 bases and 8 bases, in that order; junction bases with no gene match: 8. The germline gives CDR1 SGDLS, CDR2 YYNGEE. CDR3 region: CASSDRQGTDSPLHF. CDR3 DNA sequence: TGTGCCAGCAGCGACCGACAGGGAACGGATTCACCCCTCCACTTT.

This chain joins TRBV10-2 and TRBJ1-1; TRBD1 might be the D (6 bases). Between the trimmed V and J ends, which lost 3 bases and 5 bases, there was a span of 13 bases. The germline V gene encodes CDR1 WSHSY and CDR2 SAAADI. CDR3 length: 14 residues. CDR3 coding DNA: TGCGCCAGCAGTGATTATGCGGGGGCAACTGAAGCTTTCTTT. Protein product: CASSDYAGATEAFF.

The chain couples TRBV12-5 to TRBJ2-1; TRBD2 matches 15 bases. CDR1 is LGHNT and CDR2 is FRNRAP in the germline V gene. The CDR3 has 21 amino acids. V trimming: 2 bases; J trimming: 7 bases; junction bases outside the gene matches: 18. This CDR3 is CASGLTRFGTSGRLIWNEQFF. In nucleotides, the CDR3 is TGTGCTAGTGGTTTGACCCGGTTCGGGACTAGCGGGAGGTTAATCTGGAATGAGCAGTTCTTC.

CDR3 DNA sequence: TGTGCCAGCAGGGATAACTCCAGGGGTTTCCTGGGCACTGAAGCTTTCTTT. This codes for CASRDNSRGFLGTEAFF. V is TRBV2 and J is TRBJ1-1; a possible D gene is TRBD1 (6 bases). The germline V and J ends were trimmed by 6 bases and 4 bases, with 24 bases remaining between them. The CDR3 consists of 17 residues. Germline V gene sequence: CDR1 SNHLY, CDR2 FYNNEI.

The gene calls are TRBV5-4 and TRBJ2-1; 9 bases map to TRBD1. The V and J ends lost 0 bases and 7 bases, in that order; junction bases with no gene match: 8. Germline V gene sequence: CDR1 SGHNT, CDR2 YYREEE (reference sequence). The CDR3 has 16 amino acids. The CDR3 region has the DNA TGTGCCAGCAGCTTGGCCCCGGGACAGGGTACGAATGAGCAGTTCTTC. Its translation is CASSLAPGQGTNEQFF.

The chain uses TRBV4-3 and TRBJ2-6, with TRBD2 as a possible D gene (6 bases). The CDR3 spans 15 residues. The germline V and J ends were trimmed by 7 bases and 0 bases, with 10 bases remaining between them. Germline V gene data show CDR1 as LGHNA and CDR2 as YSLEER. CDR3 residues: CASNPGVSGANVLTF. CDR3 nucleotides: TGCGCCAGCAACCCGGGAGTCTCTGGGGCCAACGTCCTGACTTTC.

CDR3 sequence reads: CASTGNLPWEQYF. The CDR3 DNA is TGTGCCAGCACCGGGAATTTGCCGTGGGAGCAGTACTTC. This chain uses TRBV6-5 with TRBJ2-7; a possible D gene is TRBD2 (5 bases). CDR3 size: 13 residues. The V end lost 7 bases, the J end lost 7 bases, and 17 bases lay between the germline ends. Germline CDR1 reads MNHEY; CDR2 reads SVGAGI.

The rearrangement joins TRBV2 to TRBJ1-5; 8 bases are a match to TRBD1. Germline V lookup: CDR1 SNHLY, CDR2 FYNNEI. V was pared by 5 bases and J by 9 bases, with 12 bases of the junction left unmatched. CDR3 length: 15 amino acids. CDR3 amino acids: CASSPRRQGLRPQHF. CDR3 in DNA: TGTGCCAGCAGTCCCCGTCGACAGGGGCTCCGGCCCCAGCATTTT.

The V and J genes are TRBV27 and TRBJ2-5, with D tentatively TRBD1 (6 bases). CDR1 and CDR2 (germline): MNHEY, SMNVEV (reference sequence). The CDR3 sequence is 14 residues long. With 8 bases removed from V and 1 base from J, the gap between germline ends came to 14 bases. CDR3 in amino acids: CASQRDTIQETQYF. The CDR3 bases are TGTGCCAGCCAACGGGACACTATCCAAGAGACCCAGTACTTC.

This clone was observed a single time. CDR3: CATARAFLSTDTQYF. CDR3 DNA: TGTGCCACCGCGAGGGCTTTTCTTAGCACAGATACGCAGTATTTT. The chain links TRBV7-2 to TRBJ2-3; D is perhaps TRBD2 (5 bases). The CDR3 totals 15 residues. Germline CDR1 is SGHTA and CDR2 is FQGNSA. Trimming removed 10 bases at V and 0 bases at J, with 17 bases between.

V and J are TRBV6-6 and TRBJ2-7; TRBD1 agrees at 10 bases. Germline V gene lookup returns CDR1 MNHNY and CDR2 SVGAGI (reference sequence). The length of the CDR3 is 14 residues. Trimming removed 6 bases from V and 5 bases from J; junction bases left unmatched: 7. The CDR3 reads CASSKTGGRDEQYF. CDR3 coding DNA: TGTGCCAGCAGCAAGACAGGGGGCAGGGACGAGCAGTACTTC.

V gene TRBV7-8 combines with J gene TRBJ1-5, with TRBD1 matching over 7 bases. Per germline, CDR1 SGHVS and CDR2 FQNEAQ. V trimming: 4 bases; J trimming: 0 bases; junction bases outside the gene matches: 12. This CDR3 spans 18 amino acids. The DNA for the CDR3 is TGTGCCAGCAGCTCACCCCGACAGGGCTTGAATAGCAATCAGCCCCAGCATTTT. Amino acids: CASSSPRQGLNSNQPQHF.

This chain links TRBV19 with TRBJ2-3; TRBD1 agrees at 10 bases. This CDR3 has 17 amino acids. Trimming at V came to 0 bases and at J to 5 bases, leaving 8 bases not matched to a gene. The germline gives CDR1 LNHDA, CDR2 SQIVND (reference sequence). The CDR3 region has the DNA TGTGCCAGTAGTATAGATTTCGACAGGGGGCCAGTAGATACGCAGTATTTT. Translated: CASSIDFDRGPVDTQYF.

The J gene is TRBJ2-7, the V gene TRBV11-2; TRBD2 matches at 8 bases. Germline V gene sequence: CDR1 SGHAT, CDR2 FQNNGV. V lost 5 bases and J lost 2; bases outside the gene matches: 8. CDR3 length: 15 amino acids. Here the CDR3 reads CASSPSTSATYEQYF. The CDR3 bases are TGTGCCAGCAGCCCATCGACTAGCGCAACCTACGAGCAGTACTTC.

This clone appeared a few times. V usage is TRBV7-6 and J usage is TRBJ1-1; 8 bases are a match to TRBD1. This CDR3 is 15 amino acids long. V lost 6 bases and J lost 1; bases outside the gene matches: 7. Germline V CDR1 and CDR2: SGHVS, FNYEAQ. The CDR3 protein is CASSYSGTGNTEAFF. CDR3 DNA: TGTGCCAGCAGTTACTCCGGGACAGGGAACACTGAAGCTTTCTTT.

V is TRBV10-3 and J is TRBJ2-5; a possible D gene is TRBD2 (6 bases). Germline V gives CDR1 ENHRY, CDR2 SYGVKD. V was cut by 6 bases and J by 5 bases, with 16 bases left in between. The CDR3 extends over 14 amino acids. CDR3 bases: TGTGCCATCAGGCCTGATCGGGGGTTTGAGACCCAGTACTTC. Protein: CAIRPDRGFETQYF.

The chain combines TRBV5-6 with TRBJ1-3; the D gene is possibly TRBD1 (5 bases). The germline gives CDR1 SGHDT, CDR2 YYEEEE. The V end lost 0 bases, the J end lost 5 bases, and 9 bases lay between the germline ends. The CDR3 covers 14 residues. The CDR3 DNA follows: TGTGCCAGCAGCTTGGCCAGGACAAGAAACACCATATATTTT. The encoded protein is CASSLARTRNTIYF.